This entry features one T cell receptor beta chain sequence. Its antigen remains unknown. The data belong to a study of Ad26.COV2.S vaccination and SARS-CoV-2 variants. The data were produced by immunoSEQ multiplex PCR, yet TCRdb's version contains in-frame clones alone and is incomplete. The sample holds about 410,000 clones, 89% seen once. Findings and caveats of the study: Vaccinees showed greater spike-specific TCR breadth than placebo recipients.

The treatment: around 19 received Ad26.COV2.S at low or high dose, single or two shots; about five received placebo; per-sample allocation not given. On day 63 after the first injection, vaccine and placebo recipients gave samples. V gave up 4 bases and J gave up 2 bases; unmatched junction bases: 4. Germline loops: CDR1 SGHRS, CDR2 YFSETQ. This CDR3 has 15 residues. This rearrangement joins TRBV5-1 to TRBJ2-1, with 9 bases that match TRBD1. The clonotype comes from a person aged 18-65 years who received the Ad26.COV2.S COVID-19 vaccine or a placebo. This material consisted of peripheral blood, taken in a trial of Ad26.COV2.S vaccine versus placebo. CDR3 DNA: TGCGCCAGCAGCAAAACAGGGGGCGCCTACAATGAGCAGTTCTTC. Amino acid sequence: CASSKTGGAYNEQFF.